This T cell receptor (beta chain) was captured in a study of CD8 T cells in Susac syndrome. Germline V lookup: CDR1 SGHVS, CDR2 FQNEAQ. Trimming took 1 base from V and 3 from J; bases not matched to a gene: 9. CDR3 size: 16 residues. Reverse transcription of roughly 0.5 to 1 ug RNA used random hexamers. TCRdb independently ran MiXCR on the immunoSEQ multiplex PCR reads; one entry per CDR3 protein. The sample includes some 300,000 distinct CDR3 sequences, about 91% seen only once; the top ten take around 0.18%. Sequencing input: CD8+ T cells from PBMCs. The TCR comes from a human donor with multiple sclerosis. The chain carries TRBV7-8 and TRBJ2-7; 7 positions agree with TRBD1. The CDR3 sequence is CASSLGLGQAYYEQYF. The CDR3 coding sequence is TGTGCCAGCAGCTTAGGGTTAGGACAGGCCTACTACGAGCAGTACTTC.